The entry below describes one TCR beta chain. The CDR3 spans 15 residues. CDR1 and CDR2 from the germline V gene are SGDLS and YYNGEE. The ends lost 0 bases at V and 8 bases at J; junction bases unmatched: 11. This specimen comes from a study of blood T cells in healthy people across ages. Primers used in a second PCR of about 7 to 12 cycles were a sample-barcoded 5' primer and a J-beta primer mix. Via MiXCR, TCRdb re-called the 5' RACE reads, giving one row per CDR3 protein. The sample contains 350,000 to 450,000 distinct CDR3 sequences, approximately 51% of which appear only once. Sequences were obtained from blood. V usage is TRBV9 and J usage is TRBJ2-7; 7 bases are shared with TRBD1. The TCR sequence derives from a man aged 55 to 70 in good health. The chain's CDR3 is CASSVGDRPEGQQYF. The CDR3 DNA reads TGTGCCAGCAGCGTAGGGGACAGACCCGAGGGGCAGCAGTACTTC.